The 18 T cell receptor beta chains reported below all come from one sample, sequenced in a study of molecular identifiers for immune sequencing clone quantification. Using its own MiXCR run on the PCR reads, TCRdb lists one record per CDR3 protein. The table has about 510,000 distinct CDR3 sequences, approximately 25% seen once. Sequences were obtained from naive CD8+ T cells from blood, with Jurkat cell RNA spiked in. Specified subset: FACS-sorted CD8+CD4-CCR7+CD45RA+ naive T cells. The source is a human donor in good health. Some libraries in this study had Jurkat cell RNA spiked in.

This rearrangement joins TRBV7-6 to TRBJ2-1; 8 nucleotides match TRBD2. The CDR3 loop spans 14 amino acids. Looked up from germline, CDR1 is SGHVS and CDR2 is FNYEAQ. Germline trimming cut 3 bases from V and 7 bases from J; bases unmatched to any gene: 5. The CDR3: CASSFTGLGNEQFF. DNA of the CDR3: TGTGCCAGCAGCTTCACGGGACTAGGGAATGAGCAGTTCTTC.

Here the CDR3 reads CASNSLLGYGYTF. CDR3 nucleotides: TGTGCCAGCAACTCCCTGCTCGGCTATGGCTACACCTTC. The rearrangement links TRBV7-9 to TRBJ1-2; D remains unclear. V was pared by 7 bases and J by 4 bases, with 13 bases between. The CDR3 consists of 13 residues. Germline loops: CDR1 SEHNR, CDR2 FQNEAQ (reference sequence). Full variable domain (missing parts from reference TRBV7-9 and TRBJ1-2): DTGVSQNPRHKITKRGQNVTFRCDPISEHNRLYWYRQTLGQGPEFLTYFQNEAQLEKSRLLSDRFSAERPKGSFSTLEIQRTEQGDSAMYLCASNSLLGYGYTFGSGTRLTVV.

This clonotype was found a few times. J is TRBJ2-1 and V is TRBV12-3 or TRBV12-4; D unclear. V dropped 2 bases and J dropped 0 bases, with 11 bases sitting between them. This CDR3 contains 16 residues. CDR3 residues: CASSLRPVSSYNEQFF. In DNA form, the CDR3 reads TGTGCCAGCAGTTTACGGCCAGTGAGCTCCTACAATGAGCAGTTCTTC.

In DNA form, the CDR3 reads TGTGCCAGCAGTTTAGATTCTAGCGGGAGTTACGAGCAGTACTTC. Its translation is CASSLDSSGSYEQYF. This chain connects TRBV27 to TRBJ2-7; 10 bases line up with TRBD2. Germline CDR1 and CDR2: MNHEY and SMNVEV (reference sequence). V gave up 2 bases and J gave up 4 bases; unmatched junction bases: 5. The CDR3 is made up of 15 amino acids.

This clonotype showed up just once. This clone may be a read error of a much larger clone one base away. This chain links TRBV4-3 with TRBJ1-1; no firm D call. The CDR3 totals 13 residues. Germline loops: CDR1 LGHNA, CDR2 YSLEER. V was shortened by 2 bases and J by 1 base, with 5 bases between the two germline ends. As DNA, the CDR3 is TGCGCCAGCAGCCAACACAGGAACACTGAAGCTTTCTTT. Translation: CASSQHRNTEAFF.

The sample holds many counts of this clonotype. This sequence joins TRBV29-1 and TRBJ1-1; D gene ambiguous. Trimming stripped 5 bases from V and 4 bases from J, with 8 bases between. CDR3 size: 11 residues. Germline V gene lookup returns CDR1 SQVTM and CDR2 ANQGSEA. CDR3 region: CSVNWITEAFF. CDR3 in DNA: TGCAGCGTTAATTGGATCACTGAAGCTTTCTTT. Drawing the rest from reference TRBV29-1 and TRBJ1-1, the complete variable domain is SAVISQKPSRDICQRGTSLTIQCQVDSQVTMMFWYRQQPGQSLTLIATANQGSEATYESGFVIDKFPISRPNLTFSTLTVSNMSPEDSSIYLCSVNWITEAFFGQGTRLTVV.

The rearrangement uses TRBV12-3 or TRBV12-4 and TRBJ1-2; 7 bases map to TRBD1. J was trimmed by 5 bases and V by 0 bases; bases with no gene match: 9. CDR3 length equals 16 residues. As DNA, the CDR3 is TGTGCCAGCAGTTTAGCCCCAGGGGGAATGGGGTATGGCTACACCTTC. Its protein is CASSLAPGGMGYGYTF.

The rearrangement links TRBV18 to TRBJ2-3; tentative D call: TRBD2 (6 bases). The germline CDR1 and CDR2 sequences are KGHSH and LQKENI. This CDR3 has 16 residues. The ends were cut back, 4 bases at V and 0 bases at J, with 14 bases in the middle. CDR3 region: CASSLGIGGSTDTQYF. CDR3 nucleotides: TGTGCCAGCTCACTGGGAATCGGGGGAAGCACAGATACGCAGTATTTT.

On this clonotype itself: The junction and the germline gene differ at one end; a read error may be behind it. The V call is TRBV11-2, the J call TRBJ2-1; D possibly uses TRBD1 or TRBD2 (5 bases each). CDR1 is SGHAT and CDR2 is FQNNGV in the germline V gene. The length of the CDR3 is 14 residues. The CDR3 region is CARSQGRNYNEQFF. The CDR3 DNA reads TGTGCCCGCAGCCAGGGACGGAACTACAATGAGCAGTTCTTC.

The genes are TRBV29-1 and TRBJ2-7; D may match TRBD1 or TRBD2 (5 bases each). V was pared by 1 base and J by 2 bases, with 12 bases between. This CDR3 comprises 14 residues. Germline CDR1 SQVTM, CDR2 ANQGSEA. CDR3 protein: CSVEVRDLAYEQYF. In DNA, the CDR3 is TGCAGCGTTGAAGTCCGGGACCTCGCCTACGAGCAGTACTTC.

This chain links TRBV4-3 with TRBJ1-1; 7 positions agree with TRBD1. This CDR3 is built from 15 residues. V shed 4 bases, J shed 0 bases, and the junction held 5 bases outside the gene matches. CDR1 is LGHNA, CDR2 YSLEER, per germline. The CDR3 DNA is TGCGCCAGCAGCCTCTGGACAGGTATGAACACTGAAGCTTTCTTT. Its translation: CASSLWTGMNTEAFF.

The genes are TRBV27 and TRBJ2-7, with 7 nucleotides matching TRBD1. Trimming at V came to 4 bases and at J to 7 bases, leaving 16 bases not matched to a gene. The CDR3 covers 16 residues. From germline, CDR1 is MNHEY and CDR2 SMNVEV (reference sequence). This CDR3 reads CASSYYRGRYLEEQYF. CDR3 bases: TGTGCCAGCAGTTATTACAGGGGTCGGTACTTAGAAGAGCAGTACTTC.

This clonotype was seen only a few times. This sequence joins TRBV4-1 and TRBJ2-5, with TRBD1 matching 7 bases. Germline loops: CDR1 MGHRA, CDR2 YSYEKL. There are 17 residues in the CDR3. Germline trimming cut 1 base from V and 3 bases from J; bases unmatched to any gene: 11. CDR3 in DNA: TGCGCCAGCAGCCAAGGCAGGTCCGGGACAGAAGAAGAGACCCAGTACTTC. Amino acids: CASSQGRSGTEEETQYF.

About this clonotype: This could be a read error, since a much larger clone is one nucleotide away. This chain joins TRBV4-1 and TRBJ2-2, with D perhaps matching TRBD1 or TRBD2 (5 bases each). Trimming shortened V by 4 bases and J by 4 bases, and 22 bases separated the two germline ends. Looked up from germline, CDR1 is MGHRA and CDR2 is YSYEKL. This CDR3 has 18 amino acids. CDR3 bases: TGCGCCAGCAGCCTCACCCTACTGGGACCTATGAGCACCGGGGAGCTGTTTTTT. Translation: CASSLTLLGPMSTGELFF.

The V and J genes are TRBV10-2 and TRBJ2-7; a weak D match, TRBD2 (6 bases). V lost 4 bases and J 2 bases, leaving 15 bases between the germline ends. The CDR3 runs to 15 residues. CDR1 and CDR2 from the germline V gene are WSHSY and SAAADI. The CDR3 coding sequence is TGCGCCAGCAGTGCCTTGGTAGCGGAGACCTACGAGCAGTACTTC. It encodes CASSALVAETYEQYF.

The chain recombines TRBV4-2 with TRBJ2-1; 8 positions agree with TRBD2. The CDR3 length is 14 residues. V shed 1 base and J 8 bases; nucleotides not matched to a gene: 4. Germline V CDR1 and CDR2: LGHNA, YNFKEQ. The CDR3 reads CASSQVAGGDEQFF. The CDR3 nucleotides are TGTGCCAGCAGCCAAGTTGCCGGGGGGGATGAGCAGTTCTTC.

The V and J genes are TRBV4-1 and TRBJ1-1; D call uncertain. V was pared by 10 bases and J by 6 bases, with 21 bases between. CDR1 and CDR2 (germline): MGHRA, YSYEKL. The CDR3 extends over 14 amino acids. CDR3 DNA: TGCGCCACCAACCAAGGGTTTGGTGTCGCTGAAGCTTTCTTT. It translates to CATNQGFGVAEAFF.

Comment on this clonotype: Given the absence of the conserved phenylalanine or tryptophan at the CDR3 end, a read error is likely. V gene TRBV12-3 or TRBV12-4 combines with J gene TRBJ2-7, with 8 bases matching TRBD2. The CDR3 length is 14 residues. Unmatched junction bases numbered 8, after V lost 7 bases and J lost 3 bases. The CDR3 bases are TGTGCCAGCAAACCAGCGGGGGCGTACTACGAGCAGTACCTC. Residues: CASKPAGAYYEQYL.